The 3 T cell receptor beta chains reported below all come from one sample, sequenced in a study of T cells after yellow fever vaccination. TCRdb processed the 5' RACE reads anew with MiXCR; each CDR3 protein has one entry. Of around 50,000 distinct CDR3 sequences listed, roughly 7.4% are singletons. Sample: CD8+ T cells sorted from PBMCs, taken less than 16 days after the first yellow fever vaccination. The receptor source for this set is a man between 18 and 35 years old who received the YFV17D yellow fever vaccine.

This clonotype was seen more than once but under ten times. The chain recombines TRBV4-3 with TRBJ2-2, with 11 positions matching TRBD2. J was trimmed by 1 base and V by 3 bases; bases with no gene match: 7. This CDR3 has 18 amino acids. Germline V lookup: CDR1 LGHNA, CDR2 YSLEER. As DNA, the CDR3 is TGCGCCAGCAGCCAGACTAGCGGGGTCTACCGGAACACCGGGGAGCTGTTTTTT. Translated: CASSQTSGVYRNTGELFF.

This clonotype was seen repeatedly, ten times or more. V gene TRBV4-2 combines with J gene TRBJ2-3, with TRBD2 matching 7 bases. CDR3 size: 16 residues. Germline V gene data show CDR1 as LGHNA and CDR2 as YNFKEQ. J gave up 1 base and V 1 base, and 5 bases lay outside the gene matches. The CDR3 loop reads CASSQVGGDRTDTQYF. As DNA, the CDR3 is TGTGCCAGCAGCCAAGTTGGGGGGGACCGCACAGATACGCAGTATTTT.

The rearrangement joins TRBV30 to TRBJ2-7; D perhaps matches TRBD2 (6 bases). V was pared by 4 bases and J by 2 bases, with 12 bases between. The CDR3 consists of 13 residues. Germline CDR1 is GTSNPN and CDR2 is SVGIG (reference sequence). CDR3 sequence: CAWTQEGPYEQYF. The DNA of the CDR3 is TGTGCCTGGACTCAGGAGGGGCCCTACGAGCAGTACTTC.